The 9 T cell receptor beta chains reported below all come from one sample, sequenced in a study of CD8 T cell repertoires and HIV-1 epitope variants. These TCRs are of unknown antigen specificity. Assay: immunoSEQ multiplex PCR; the TCRdb copy retains only in-frame clones and omits some. The table lists nearly 7,000 clones, approximately 65% of them singletons. The sample was cultured CD8+ T cells derived from PBMCs. The receptors were sampled from a male donor with HIV.

The rearrangement joins TRBV9 to TRBJ1-1, with 9 bases matching TRBD1. Germline CDR1 SGDLS, CDR2 YYNGEE. V trimming: 4 bases; J trimming: 6 bases; junction bases outside the gene matches: 13. This CDR3 region has 16 residues. CDR3 nucleotide sequence: TGTGCCAGCAGCACCTCCGGGACAGGGTTGGACGCTGAAGCTTTCTTT. Translating gives CASSTSGTGLDAEAFF.

The chain is built from TRBV27 and TRBJ2-7; D is ambiguous. V gave up 5 bases and J gave up 2 bases, with 10 bases separating them. The CDR3 contains 13 residues. In germline, CDR1 is MNHEY, CDR2 SMNVEV (reference sequence). CDR3 DNA sequence: TGTGCCAGCAGTCCCGCCCGAACCTACGAGCAGTACTTC. It is translated as CASSPARTYEQYF.

This clone appeared a few times. Other DNA sequences in this specimen translate into the identical CDR3. This chain connects TRBV5-6 to TRBJ1-1; no firm D call. CDR3 size: 14 residues. Germline-derived CDR1 and CDR2 are SGHDT and YYEEEE. With 0 bases removed from V and 4 bases from J, the gap between germline ends came to 10 bases. CDR3 nucleotides: TGTGCCAGCAGCTTGGTGGAGGAGGGCACTGAAGCTTTCTTT. As protein: CASSLVEEGTEAFF.

Sample share makes this clone medium-sized. The chain couples TRBV19 to TRBJ1-1, with D tentatively TRBD1 (5 bases). V gave up 0 bases and J gave up 6 bases, with 8 bases separating them. This CDR3 has 13 residues. Germline assignment: CDR1 LNHDA and CDR2 SQIVND (reference sequence). The CDR3 sequence is CASSIDRTPEAFF. CDR3 DNA sequence: TGTGCCAGTAGTATAGACCGGACACCTGAAGCTTTCTTT.

This chain uses TRBV27 with TRBJ2-5; 14 bases align to TRBD2. With V trimmed by 6 bases and J by 4 bases, 10 bases remained unmatched. Germline CDR1 MNHEY, CDR2 SMNVEV (reference sequence). The CDR3 loop spans 17 amino acids. In DNA, the CDR3 is TGTGCCAGCAGCCCTACCGGGACTAGCGGGGGTTTAGAGACCCAGTACTTC. This codes for CASSPTGTSGGLETQYF.

The chain joins TRBV19 to TRBJ2-7, with D possibly being TRBD2 (6 bases). Germline CDR1 LNHDA, CDR2 SQIVND (reference sequence). The CDR3 sequence is 13 residues long. V lost 4 bases and J lost 6, with 13 bases in between. In nucleotides, the CDR3 is TGTGCCAGTAGTACCTATCCGGGACTCGAGCAGTACTTC. Its translation is CASSTYPGLEQYF.

The CDR3 loop reads CAISESTAGGSYNEQFF. The DNA for the CDR3 is TGTGCCATCAGTGAGTCGACGGCGGGGGGCTCCTACAATGAGCAGTTCTTC. The chain uses TRBV10-3 and TRBJ2-1, with 8 nucleotides matching TRBD2. With V trimmed by 0 bases and J by 0 bases, 4 bases remained unmatched. Looked up from germline, CDR1 is ENHRY and CDR2 is SYGVKD. The CDR3 covers 17 residues.

The V and J genes are TRBV27 and TRBJ1-6, with D unresolved. The CDR3 is 15 amino acids. V dropped 3 bases and J dropped 7 bases, with 13 bases sitting between them. Germline-derived CDR1 and CDR2 are MNHEY and SMNVEV (reference sequence). The CDR3 reads CASSFGGSGNSPLHF. CDR3 nucleotides: TGTGCCAGCAGTTTCGGAGGCTCGGGGAATTCACCCCTCCACTTT.

The chain has TRBV25-1 and TRBJ2-5, with a possible D match to TRBD1 (6 bases). The germline gives CDR1 MGHDK, CDR2 SYGVNS. The CDR3 contains 18 residues. V lost 2 bases and J lost 5, with 24 bases in between. CDR3: CASSEPDPWGPKEETQYF. The CDR3 nucleotides are TGTGCCAGCAGTGAACCGGACCCCTGGGGGCCCAAAGAGGAGACCCAGTACTTC. The whole variable domain, filled in from reference TRBV25-1 and TRBJ2-5, reads EADIYQTPRYLVIGTGKKITLECSQTMGHDKMYWYQQDPGMELHLIHYSYGVNSTEKGDLSSESTVSRIRTEHFPLTLESARPSHTSQYLCASSEPDPWGPKEETQYFGPGTRLLVL.